The 5 T cell receptor beta chains below were found in one sample sequenced in a study of cytomegalovirus exposure and HLA in healthy donors. PCR involved 60 Vbeta and 13 Jbeta primers. TCRdb's table, derived via immunoSEQ multiplex PCR, lists solely in-frame clones and lacks some. Among about 200,000 clones, about 80% were seen once, and the ten largest hold under 2%. The specimen was PBMCs. The source is a young man in good health and CMV-seronegative.

V gene TRBV27 combines with J gene TRBJ2-1; TRBD1 might be the D (5 bases). The CDR3 sequence is 13 residues long. CDR1 and CDR2 from the germline V gene are MNHEY and SMNVEV (reference sequence). With 6 bases removed from V and 3 bases from J, the gap between germline ends came to 9 bases. CDR3 in amino acids: CASSVGHYNEQFF. The CDR3 region has the DNA TGTGCCAGCAGCGTCGGACACTACAATGAGCAGTTCTTC.

V gene TRBV7-9 combines with J gene TRBJ2-1, with TRBD2 matching 7 bases. Germline CDR1 and CDR2: SEHNR and FQNEAQ (reference sequence). The length of the CDR3 is 14 residues. V shed 4 bases and J 3 bases; nucleotides not matched to a gene: 3. The CDR3 sequence is CASSSWTSYNEQFF. CDR3 DNA: TGTGCCAGCAGCTCCTGGACTAGCTACAATGAGCAGTTCTTC.

This chain uses TRBV6-5 with TRBJ2-7, with D possibly matching TRBD1 (6 bases). Germline V gene data show CDR1 as MNHEY and CDR2 as SVGAGI. The CDR3 covers 15 residues. Trimming left V 6 bases short and J 0 bases short, with 15 bases between. CDR3 protein: CASSRNRDTSYEQYF. The DNA of the CDR3 is TGTGCCAGCAGCCGAAATAGGGACACCTCCTACGAGCAGTACTTC.

This chain connects TRBV28 to TRBJ2-7; 11 bases agree with TRBD2. This CDR3 is 14 amino acids long. CDR1 and CDR2 from the germline V gene are MDHEN and SYDVKM. J was trimmed by 3 bases and V by 6 bases; bases with no gene match: 4. CDR3 sequence (DNA): TGTGCCAGCAGGGCTAGCGGGAGGTTCTACGAGCAGTACTTC. Translation gives CASRASGRFYEQYF.

The J gene is TRBJ1-6, the V gene TRBV28, with a weak D call TRBD1 (6 bases). Per the germline V gene, CDR1 is MDHEN and CDR2 is SYDVKM. The CDR3 runs to 13 residues. Trimming stripped 11 bases from V and 9 bases from J, with 17 bases between. The CDR3 nucleotides read TGTGCCTCAGAGGGGGTTAACGGTTCACCCCTCCACTTT. It specifies CASEGVNGSPLHF.